Following are 20 T cell receptor beta chains from one sample sequenced in a study of regulatory T cells in long-lasting Graves disease. Indicated time point: newly diagnosed GD, antithyroid drugs for less than 3 months. Researchers made the TCR library from RNA that was extracted from PBMCs. Researchers made TCR beta libraries by using iRepertoire HTBI primers and running Arm-PCR on CDR3 regions. TCRdb reprocessed the multiplex PCR reads via MiXCR and lists one record per CDR3 protein. This table has 360,000 or so distinct CDR3 sequences, around 15% appearing once. The sample was also linked to a second study, of T cells in Graves' hyperthyroidism and ophthalmopathy.

Material: peripheral blood mononuclear cells (PBMCs), obtained at new diagnosis, from a patient treated with antithyroid drugs. These TCRs come from a woman aged 18-35 years with Graves disease.

This clonotype appeared a few times. With a far larger clone one base away, a read error is the likely cause. The chain employs TRBV2 and TRBJ2-5; 7 nucleotides align to TRBD2. V trimming: 5 bases; J trimming: 4 bases; junction bases outside the gene matches: 4. CDR1 is SNHLY, CDR2 FYNNEI, per germline. There are 13 residues in the CDR3. CDR3 nucleotides: TGTGCCAGCAGTCCGGGACTAACAGAGACCCAGTACTTC. Its protein product is CASSPGLTETQYF. Complete variable domain (other parts from reference TRBV2 and TRBJ2-5): EPEVTQTPSHQVTQMGQEVILRCVPISNHLYFYWYRQILGQKVEFLVSFYNNEISEKSEIFDDQFSVERPDGSNFTLKIRSTKLEDSAMYFCASSPGLTETQYFGPGTRLLVL.

To note about this clonotype: The conserved phenylalanine or tryptophan is not found at the CDR3 terminus, so this likely reflects a read error. The chain employs TRBV9 and TRBJ1-1; the D is unclear. The V end was cut by 0 bases, the J end by 11 bases, with 17 bases between. There are 14 residues in the CDR3. The germline gives CDR1 SGDLS, CDR2 YYNGEE. The CDR3 DNA sequence: TGTGCCAGCAGCGTAGGAACCTTAAATTCGGAGGCTTTCCTT. Protein product: CASSVGTLNSEAFL.

The sample holds many counts of this clonotype. This rearrangement joins TRBV20-1 to TRBJ1-1, with 7 bases fitting TRBD1. Germline lookup yields CDR1 DFQATT and CDR2 SNEGSKA (reference sequence). The V and J ends lost 0 bases and 7 bases, in that order; junction bases with no gene match: 8. The CDR3 runs 14 residues. CDR3 bases: TGCAGTGCTAGAGATCAGTCAGGGGGTTATGAAGCTTTCTTT. This translates into CSARDQSGGYEAFF.

This clonotype was observed at least ten times. The chain has TRBV7-3 and TRBJ2-7; D unclear. The V gene's germline CDR1 is SGHTA and CDR2 FQGTGA. There are 13 residues in the CDR3. Trimming cost V 0 bases and J 9 bases, with 12 bases left between them. This CDR3 reads CASSLTPGSGQYF. In DNA form, the CDR3 reads TGTGCCAGCAGCTTAACCCCGGGCAGTGGGCAGTACTTC.

Many counts were recorded for this clonotype. The CDR3 DNA follows: TGTGCCGGCGTAGCCACAGCGGGGAACACCGGGGAGCTGTTTTTT. Protein: CAGVATAGNTGELFF. The chain employs TRBV2 and TRBJ2-2; D may be TRBD2 (6 bases). The CDR3 length is 15 residues. The V gene lost 11 bases and the J gene lost 1 base, with 17 bases spanning the gap. Germline CDR1 is SNHLY and CDR2 is FYNNEI.

A few counts support this clonotype. The rearrangement joins TRBV3-1 to TRBJ2-5; D is undetermined. Germline V lookup: CDR1 LGHDT, CDR2 YNNKEL (reference sequence). The V gene lost 4 bases and the J gene lost 7 bases, with 7 bases spanning the gap. The CDR3 is made up of 11 amino acids. The CDR3 protein is CASSPDRTQYF. CDR3 sequence (DNA): TGTGCCAGCAGCCCGGATCGGACCCAGTACTTC.

On this clonotype: A single base separates this from a much larger clone, so it may be a read error. The chain has TRBV6-2 or TRBV6-3 and TRBJ2-7; 9 nucleotides match TRBD2. Germline V CDR1 and CDR2: MNHEY, SVGEGT. The CDR3 extends over 16 amino acids. V gave up 5 bases and J gave up 0 bases; unmatched junction bases: 8. CDR3 amino acids: CASSELCGGGSYEQYF. The CDR3 region has the DNA TGTGCCAGCAGTGAGTTGTGCGGGGGGGGCTCCTACGAGCAGTACTTC.

This clonotype was seen a few times. The V call is TRBV6-1, the J call TRBJ2-7, with TRBD1 identical over 9 bases. This CDR3 spans 15 amino acids. J lost 2 bases, V lost 4 bases, and 6 bases had no gene match. Germline values: CDR1 MNHNS, CDR2 SASEGT. The CDR3 sequence is CASSGRDRATYEQYF. As DNA, the CDR3 is TGTGCCAGCAGTGGAAGGGACAGGGCTACCTACGAGCAGTACTTC.

The chain links TRBV10-3 to TRBJ1-5; no reliable D call. Deletions cut 7 bases from V and 7 bases from J, with 14 bases between. There are 13 residues in the CDR3. Germline V gives CDR1 ENHRY, CDR2 SYGVKD. CDR3 in amino acids: CAITGVLGQPQHF. In DNA, the CDR3 is TGTGCCATCACCGGGGTTTTGGGGCAGCCCCAGCATTTT.

The V call is TRBV20-1, the J call TRBJ2-7, with 10 positions matching TRBD2. This CDR3 is built from 14 residues. The germline V gene encodes CDR1 DFQATT and CDR2 SNEGSKA (reference sequence). The J segment lost 4 bases and the V segment lost 5 bases, leaving 8 bases of the junction unmatched. DNA of the CDR3: TGCAGTGCTGACCCTAGCGGGAGCGCGTACGAGCAGTACTTC. Its translation is CSADPSGSAYEQYF.

V and J are TRBV5-1 and TRBJ2-3; 14 positions agree with TRBD2. Germline assignment: CDR1 SGHRS and CDR2 YFSETQ. V shed 4 bases and J 1 base; nucleotides not matched to a gene: 8. The CDR3 contains 18 residues. CDR3 in DNA: TGCGCCAGCAGCCGGACGGGACTAGCGGGGGCCCGCACAGATACGCAGTATTTT. Residues: CASSRTGLAGARTDTQYF.

This clonotype was recorded at least ten times. The rearrangement links TRBV5-8 to TRBJ2-7; the match to TRBD2 covers 13 bases. Germline values: CDR1 SGHTS, CDR2 YDEGEE. This CDR3 region has 18 residues. V shed 4 bases and J 0 bases; nucleotides not matched to a gene: 10. The CDR3 loop reads CASSSPGTSGASSYEQYF. CDR3 DNA: TGTGCCAGCAGCAGTCCCGGGACTAGCGGGGCCAGCTCCTACGAGCAGTACTTC.

This clonotype was detected a few times. This probably arose from a read error, given a far larger clone one base away. The rearrangement links TRBV11-2 to TRBJ2-1, with 12 bases that match TRBD2. The DNA end is more similar to TRBJ2-5, so the J call may be wrong. The CDR3 consists of 15 residues. The germline V gene has CDR1 SGHAT and CDR2 FQNNGV. CDR3 residues: CASSPSGGALETQYF. CDR3 DNA: TGTGCCAGCAGCCCTAGCGGGGGGGCCCTAGAGACCCAGTACTTC.

Ten or more counts support this clonotype. The chain has TRBV7-3 and TRBJ2-2, with D unresolved. There are 17 residues in the CDR3. Germline V lookup: CDR1 SGHTA, CDR2 FQGTGA. V was clipped by 2 bases and J by 0 bases, with 13 bases between them. The CDR3 coding sequence is TGTGCCAGCAGCTTATCGGGCGGAAACGCGAACACCGGGGAGCTGTTTTTT. Translated, it gives CASSLSGGNANTGELFF.

In this sample, this clonotype turned up many times. This chain links TRBV11-2 with TRBJ2-1; no reliable D call. Germline V gene lookup returns CDR1 SGHAT and CDR2 FQNNGV. The CDR3 runs to 14 residues. With 1 base removed from V and 8 bases from J, the gap between germline ends came to 12 bases. CDR3 protein: CASSLVRLSDEQFF. CDR3 DNA: TGTGCCAGCAGCTTAGTCCGGCTTTCCGATGAGCAGTTCTTC.

This clonotype was seen a handful of times. V gene TRBV19 combines with J gene TRBJ2-3, with 9 positions matching TRBD1. V was clipped by 0 bases and J by 4 bases; unmatched bases: 5. There are 16 residues in the CDR3. Germline lookup yields CDR1 LNHDA and CDR2 SQIVND (reference sequence). The CDR3 sequence: CASSIERTGVPDTQYF. CDR3 DNA sequence: TGTGCCAGTAGTATAGAAAGGACAGGGGTTCCAGATACGCAGTATTTT.

This clonotype was seen many times. V is TRBV5-1 and J is TRBJ1-2, with 7 bases lining up with TRBD1. Trimming took 4 bases from V and 3 from J; bases not matched to a gene: 9. Germline CDR1 SGHRS, CDR2 YFSETQ. The CDR3 spans 15 residues. CDR3 residues: CASSGYRGVDYGYTF. The DNA for the CDR3 is TGCGCCAGCAGCGGATACAGGGGCGTTGACTATGGCTACACCTTC. Combining the CDR3 with reference TRBV5-1 and TRBJ1-2 gives the whole variable domain KAGVTQTPRYLIKTRGQQVTLSCSPISGHRSVSWYQQTPGQGLQFLFEYFSETQRNKGNFPGRFSGRQFSNSRSEMNVSTLELGDSALYLCASSGYRGVDYGYTFGSGTRLTVV.

In its sample, this clonotype was seen once. The chain is built from TRBV3-1 and TRBJ2-7, with D unclear. Trimming took 1 base from V and 0 from J, leaving 10 bases between them. The V gene's germline CDR1 is LGHDT and CDR2 YNNKEL (reference sequence). The CDR3 is made up of 15 amino acids. As DNA, the CDR3 is TGTGCCAGCAGCCAAGCGGCAGGTAACTCCTACGAGCAGTACTTC. This translates into CASSQAAGNSYEQYF.

This clonotype was counted ten times or more. The chain has TRBV2 and TRBJ1-1; TRBD1 is a possible D gene (5 bases). V lost 6 bases and J 1 base, leaving 15 bases between the germline ends. The CDR3 consists of 15 residues. Germline lookup yields CDR1 SNHLY and CDR2 FYNNEI. CDR3 sequence (DNA): TGTGCCAGCAGGTATCACGGGGCAGAGAACACTGAAGCTTTCTTT. Translating gives CASRYHGAENTEAFF.

This clonotype came up a few times. With a much larger clone just one base away, this may be a read error. Here the CDR3 reads CSARDPGGEADTRYF. The CDR3 DNA reads as TGCAGTGCTAGAGACCCGGGGGGGGAGGCAGATACGCGGTATTTT. V usage is TRBV20-1 and J usage is TRBJ2-3; 8 bases match TRBD2. The germline gives CDR1 DFQATT, CDR2 SNEGSKA (reference sequence). CDR3 length: 15 amino acids.